The present T cell receptor beta chain was sequenced within a study of identical twins. Findings and caveats of the study: Sharing of beta out-of-frame sequences by twins showed a weaker excess. In cord blood, abundant beta clonotypes had fewer insertions; memory showed no trend. Models underestimated out-of-frame TCR alpha sharing in monozygotic twins.

With respect to this clonotype: The antigen is undetermined.

A template switching step contributed a universal primer site, while unique molecular identifiers were present in the cDNA. TCRdb processed the 5' RACE reads anew with MiXCR; each CDR3 protein has one entry. The table shows about 240,000 distinct CDR3 sequences, with 10% occurring only once. The CDR3 extends over 13 amino acids. The ends lost 6 bases at V and 16 bases at J; junction bases unmatched: 9. The sequence was obtained from a man in his fifties in good health. The V call is TRBV12-3 or TRBV12-4, the J call TRBJ2-2, with 12 bases aligning to TRBD2. Sequenced material: memory T cells sorted from blood. The CDR3 protein is CASRSLAGGPGFF. In DNA, the CDR3 is TGTGCCAGCAGGTCTCTAGCGGGGGGGCCGGGGTTTTTT.